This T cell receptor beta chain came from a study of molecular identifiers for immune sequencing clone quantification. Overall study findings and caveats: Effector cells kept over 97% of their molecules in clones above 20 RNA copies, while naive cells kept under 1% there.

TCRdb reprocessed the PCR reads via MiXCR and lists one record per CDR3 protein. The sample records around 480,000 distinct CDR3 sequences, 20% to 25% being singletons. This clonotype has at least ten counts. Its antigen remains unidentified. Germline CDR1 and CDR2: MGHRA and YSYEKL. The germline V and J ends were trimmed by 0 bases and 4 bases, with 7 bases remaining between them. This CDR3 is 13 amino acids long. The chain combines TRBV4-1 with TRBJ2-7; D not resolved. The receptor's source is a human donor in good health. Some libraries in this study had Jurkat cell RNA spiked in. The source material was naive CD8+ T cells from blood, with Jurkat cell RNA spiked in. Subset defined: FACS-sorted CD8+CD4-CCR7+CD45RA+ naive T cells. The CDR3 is CASSQDMGYEQYF. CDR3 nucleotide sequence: TGCGCCAGCAGCCAAGATATGGGATACGAGCAGTACTTC.